Listed below are T cell receptor beta chains from one sample, sequenced in a study of cytomegalovirus exposure and HLA in healthy donors. Repertoires were generated with immunoSEQ multiplex PCR, while TCRdb's copy carries only in-frame clones and drops some. The table has some 120,000 clones, around 69% seen once; the top ten hold 8.2%. Material for sequencing was PBMCs. These receptors were taken from a middle-aged woman in good health and CMV-seropositive. Both conserved end residues are part of each CDR3. Each record gives: J gene, CDR3 length, clone size, V gene, D gene, CDR3 protein, CDR3 DNA. The D gene is left open where the match is weak. For some rows the clone size is stated as once, few or many, or as a class when expanded; others skip it.

J: TRBJ1-3
length: 14
size: once
V: TRBV7-9
D: .
CDR3: CASSFVTAGNTIYF
DNA: TGTGCCAGCAGCTTCGTGACAGCTGGAAACACCATATATTTT

J: TRBJ2-3
length: 14
size: .
V: TRBV7-7
D: TRBD1
CDR3: CASSAQGARDTQYF
DNA: TGTGCTAGCAGCGCTCAGGGGGCAAGAGATACGCAGTATTTT

J: TRBJ2-1
length: 15
size: .
V: TRBV6-5
D: .
CDR3: CASSHDRRLGNEQFF
DNA: TGTGCCAGCAGCCATGACAGGCGTCTTGGGAATGAGCAGTTCTTC

J: TRBJ1-2
length: 14
size: .
V: TRBV5-4
D: .
CDR3: CASSFSGQNYGYTF
DNA: TGTGCCAGCAGCTTCTCGGGACAAAACTATGGCTACACCTTC

J: TRBJ1-6
length: 14
size: .
V: TRBV9
D: .
CDR3: CASSVAVYNSPLHF
DNA: TGTGCCAGCAGCGTGGCAGTCTATAATTCACCCCTCCACTTT

J: TRBJ1-2
length: 14
size: .
V: TRBV5-1
D: .
CDR3: CASIFPAGQNGYTF
DNA: TGCGCCAGCATCTTCCCCGCCGGACAAAATGGCTACACCTTC

J: TRBJ2-3
length: 14
size: .
V: TRBV5-1
D: .
CDR3: CASSFQQSTDTQYF
DNA: TGCGCCAGCAGCTTCCAACAGAGCACAGATACGCAGTATTTT

J: TRBJ1-1
length: 13
size: .
V: TRBV7-2
D: .
CDR3: CASSLERSSRAFF
DNA: TGTGCCAGCAGCTTAGAGCGGTCCTCACGGGCTTTCTTT

J: TRBJ2-3
length: 14
size: .
V: TRBV19
D: TRBD1
CDR3: CASIDRADTDTQYF
DNA: TGTGCCAGTATAGACAGGGCAGACACAGATACGCAGTATTTT

J: TRBJ2-1
length: 15
size: .
V: TRBV7-2
D: TRBD1
CDR3: CASRLDRGGNNEQFF
DNA: TGTGCCAGCAGACTCGACAGGGGCGGGAACAATGAGCAGTTCTTC

J: TRBJ1-3
length: 14
size: .
V: TRBV6-6
D: TRBD1
CDR3: CASRQGGWGNTIYF
DNA: TGTGCCAGCAGACAAGGGGGCTGGGGAAACACCATATATTTT

J: TRBJ1-4
length: 15
size: .
V: TRBV15
D: .
CDR3: CATSRFIGTNEKLFF
DNA: TGTGCCACCAGCAGGTTTATCGGGACTAATGAAAAACTGTTTTTT

J: TRBJ2-1
length: 13
size: few
V: TRBV29-1
D: .
CDR3: CSVEVSSYNEQFF
DNA: TGCAGCGTTGAAGTGAGCTCCTACAATGAGCAGTTCTTC

J: TRBJ1-2
length: 14
size: .
V: TRBV7-3
D: .
CDR3: CASSSYRHSPGYTF
DNA: TGTGCCAGCAGCTCATACCGACACTCCCCTGGCTACACCTTC

J: TRBJ2-1
length: 14
size: .
V: TRBV5-1
D: .
CDR3: CASRVQGEDNEQFF
DNA: TGCGCCAGCAGGGTACAGGGCGAGGACAATGAGCAGTTCTTC

J: TRBJ2-3
length: 17
size: .
V: TRBV7-2
D: TRBD2
CDR3: CASSLARSGGVADTQYF
DNA: TGTGCCAGCAGCTTAGCGCGGAGCGGGGGAGTAGCAGATACGCAGTATTTT

J: TRBJ2-1
length: 16
size: few
V: TRBV7-2
D: .
CDR3: CASSLEGGGGYNEQFF
DNA: TGTGCCAGCAGCTTAGAAGGGGGGGGCGGGTACAATGAGCAGTTCTTC

J: TRBJ2-1
length: 14
size: .
V: TRBV5-1
D: .
CDR3: CASSLERGADEQFF
DNA: TGCGCCAGCAGCTTGGAACGGGGGGCGGATGAGCAGTTCTTC

J: TRBJ1-1
length: 12
size: .
V: TRBV4-1
D: .
CDR3: CATQGVRTEAFF
DNA: TGCGCCACCCAAGGGGTGAGGACTGAAGCTTTCTTT

J: TRBJ2-7
length: 15
size: .
V: TRBV6-1
D: TRBD2
CDR3: CASSGTSGGIYEQYF
DNA: TGTGCCAGCAGTGGGACTAGCGGGGGTATCTACGAGCAGTACTTC

J: TRBJ1-1
length: 12
size: .
V: TRBV5-4
D: .
CDR3: CASSWGQTEAFF
DNA: TGTGCCAGCAGTTGGGGGCAAACTGAAGCTTTCTTT

J: TRBJ1-2
length: 15
size: .
V: TRBV6-4
D: .
CDR3: CASRQRDRTNYGYTF
DNA: TGTGCCAGCAGGCAAAGAGACAGGACCAACTATGGCTACACCTTC

J: TRBJ1-1
length: 14
size: .
V: TRBV2
D: .
CDR3: CASSERSKNTEAFF
DNA: TGTGCCAGCAGTGAAAGGAGTAAGAACACTGAAGCTTTCTTT

J: TRBJ1-2
length: 14
size: .
V: TRBV7-2
D: TRBD1
CDR3: CASSPRQGLYGYTF
DNA: TGTGCCAGCAGCCCGAGACAGGGGTTATATGGCTACACCTTC

J: TRBJ2-6
length: 16
size: .
V: TRBV9
D: .
CDR3: CASSFHPMSGANVLTF
DNA: TGTGCCAGCAGCTTCCACCCTATGTCTGGGGCCAACGTCCTGACTTTC

J: TRBJ2-5
length: 15
size: few
V: TRBV14
D: TRBD1
CDR3: CASSQSWTGRKTQYF
DNA: TGTGCCAGCAGCCAGTCTTGGACAGGGAGGAAGACCCAGTACTTC

J: TRBJ1-6
length: 15
size: .
V: TRBV2
D: .
CDR3: CASRDRSSYNSPLHF
DNA: TGTGCCAGCAGAGACAGGAGCTCCTATAATTCACCCCTCCACTTT

J: TRBJ1-4
length: 14
size: .
V: TRBV19
D: TRBD1
CDR3: CASTVTGGDEKLFF
DNA: TGTGCCAGTACCGTGACAGGGGGGGATGAAAAACTGTTTTTT

J: TRBJ2-7
length: 13
size: .
V: TRBV7-3
D: .
CDR3: CASSLYQGYEQYF
DNA: TGTGCCAGCAGCTTGTACCAGGGTTACGAGCAGTACTTC

J: TRBJ1-3
length: 15
size: few
V: TRBV5-1
D: .
CDR3: CASSPATRTGNTIYF
DNA: TGCGCCAGCAGCCCTGCGACTAGGACGGGAAACACCATATATTTT

J: TRBJ1-1
length: 13
size: .
V: TRBV5-1
D: .
CDR3: CASSTTENTEAFF
DNA: TGCGCCAGCAGCACGACAGAGAACACTGAAGCTTTCTTT

J: TRBJ2-2
length: 16
size: once
V: TRBV2
D: TRBD2
CDR3: CARGLADPANTGELFF
DNA: TGTGCCAGGGGACTAGCAGATCCTGCGAACACCGGGGAGCTGTTTTTT

J: TRBJ1-5
length: 16
size: .
V: TRBV7-9
D: TRBD1
CDR3: CASSFSGQGIYQPQHF
DNA: TGTGCCAGCAGCTTCTCGGGACAGGGGATCTATCAGCCCCAGCATTTT

J: TRBJ2-5
length: 13
size: .
V: TRBV5-6
D: .
CDR3: CASSGASQETQYF
DNA: TGTGCCAGCAGTGGGGCCTCCCAAGAGACCCAGTACTTC

J: TRBJ2-7
length: 14
size: .
V: TRBV5-1
D: TRBD1
CDR3: CASSLSQGAGEQYF
DNA: TGCGCCAGCAGCTTGAGCCAGGGGGCTGGCGAGCAGTACTTC

J: TRBJ2-3
length: 22
size: few
V: TRBV9
D: TRBD2
CDR3: CASSAPPFPERGGQPSTDTQYF
DNA: TGTGCCAGCAGCGCTCCACCCTTCCCAGAGCGGGGGGGTCAACCTAGCACAGATACGCAGTATTTT

J: TRBJ1-1
length: 16
size: .
V: TRBV9
D: TRBD1
CDR3: CASTPPTGERNTEAFF
DNA: TGTGCCAGCACCCCGCCCACAGGGGAGAGGAACACTGAAGCTTTCTTT

J: TRBJ2-5
length: 16
size: .
V: TRBV5-4
D: TRBD2
CDR3: CASSLTSGGAGETQYF
DNA: TGTGCCAGCAGCTTGACTAGCGGGGGCGCCGGGGAGACCCAGTACTTC

J: TRBJ1-4
length: 14
size: .
V: TRBV19
D: .
CDR3: CASSIVAKTEKLFF
DNA: TGTGCCAGTAGTATAGTAGCCAAAACTGAAAAACTGTTTTTT

J: TRBJ2-7
length: 14
size: .
V: TRBV2
D: TRBD1
CDR3: CASSPDRGMDEQYF
DNA: TGTGCCAGCAGCCCGGACAGGGGAATGGACGAGCAGTACTTC

J: TRBJ2-1
length: 14
size: .
V: TRBV7-3
D: TRBD1
CDR3: CASSQGQSHNEQFF
DNA: TGTGCCAGCAGCCAGGGACAGAGCCACAATGAGCAGTTCTTC

J: TRBJ2-5
length: 15
size: .
V: TRBV10-3
D: TRBD2
CDR3: CAISAAGGSEETQYF
DNA: TGTGCCATCAGCGCGGCGGGGGGCAGCGAAGAGACCCAGTACTTC